The rows below give T cell receptor beta chains drawn from one sample of a study of cytomegalovirus exposure and HLA in healthy donors. Sequencing used immunoSEQ multiplex PCR; TCRdb keeps in-frame clones, though not all of them. The data contain some 70,000 clones, roughly 70% of them seen just once; the ten biggest clones take up 14%. The sample taken for sequencing was PBMCs. Every receptor here comes from a male donor in good health and CMV-seropositive. Each CDR3 is given with its conserved first and last residue. The D gene is left open where the match is weak. A row's size may be missing; if present it is once, few, many or a size class.

cdr3_length: 19; clone_size: once; v_call: TRBV10-2; d_call: TRBD2; j_call: TRBJ2-1; cdr3_aa: CASRGVLAGLISSYNEQFF; cdr3_nt: TGCGCCAGCAGGGGGGTCCTAGCGGGGTTAATCAGCTCCTACAATGAGCAGTTCTTC
cdr3_length: 11; clone_size: once; v_call: TRBV20-1; d_call: TRBD2; j_call: TRBJ2-3; cdr3_aa: CSASSGRSQYF; cdr3_nt: TGCAGTGCTAGTAGCGGGAGAAGTCAGTATTTT
cdr3_length: 16; clone_size: .; v_call: TRBV7-3; d_call: .; j_call: TRBJ2-7; cdr3_aa: CASSLGVGALRHEQYF; cdr3_nt: TGTGCCAGCAGCCTAGGGGTAGGAGCCCTGCGCCACGAGCAGTACTTC
cdr3_length: 16; clone_size: .; v_call: TRBV11-2; d_call: TRBD2; j_call: TRBJ2-5; cdr3_aa: CASSLVTSGGAEAQYF; cdr3_nt: TGTGCCAGCAGCTTAGTAACTAGCGGGGGGGCAGAGGCCCAGTACTTC
cdr3_length: 16; clone_size: .; v_call: TRBV19; d_call: TRBD2; j_call: TRBJ2-1; cdr3_aa: CASTLEGTSGYNEQFF; cdr3_nt: TGTGCCAGTACCCTCGAAGGGACTAGCGGGTATAATGAGCAGTTCTTC
cdr3_length: 11; clone_size: .; v_call: TRBV7-6; d_call: .; j_call: TRBJ2-5; cdr3_aa: CASSPLETQYF; cdr3_nt: TGTGCCAGCAGCCCACTGGAGACCCAGTACTTC
cdr3_length: 14; clone_size: .; v_call: TRBV7-2; d_call: .; j_call: TRBJ1-3; cdr3_aa: CASSLEGWGNTIYF; cdr3_nt: TGTGCCAGCAGCTTAGAGGGGTGGGGAAACACCATATATTTT
cdr3_length: 16; clone_size: once; v_call: TRBV18; d_call: .; j_call: TRBJ2-6; cdr3_aa: CASSPGVQSGANVLTF; cdr3_nt: TGTGCCAGCTCACCCGGGGTTCAATCTGGGGCCAACGTCCTGACTTTC
cdr3_length: 14; clone_size: .; v_call: TRBV11-3; d_call: TRBD2; j_call: TRBJ2-4; cdr3_aa: CASSSRGGRGIQYF; cdr3_nt: TGTGCCAGCAGCTCACGGGGGGGCCGGGGCATTCAGTACTTC
cdr3_length: 15; clone_size: few; v_call: TRBV5-1; d_call: .; j_call: TRBJ2-3; cdr3_aa: CASSLETGDPDTQYF; cdr3_nt: TGCGCCAGCAGCTTAGAAACGGGAGACCCAGATACGCAGTATTTT
cdr3_length: 17; clone_size: .; v_call: TRBV9; d_call: TRBD1; j_call: TRBJ1-5; cdr3_aa: CASSRGGGAGSNQPQHF; cdr3_nt: TGTGCCAGCAGTAGAGGAGGGGGCGCAGGTAGCAATCAGCCCCAGCATTTT
cdr3_length: 16; clone_size: .; v_call: TRBV5-6; d_call: TRBD1; j_call: TRBJ2-2; cdr3_aa: CASSFNRGLTAGELFF; cdr3_nt: TGTGCCAGCAGCTTCAACAGGGGGCTTACCGCCGGGGAGCTGTTTTTT
cdr3_length: 17; clone_size: once; v_call: TRBV5-4; d_call: .; j_call: TRBJ1-4; cdr3_aa: CASSELTVIGGNEKLFF; cdr3_nt: TGTGCCAGCAGCGAATTGACAGTCATAGGTGGGAATGAAAAACTGTTTTTT
cdr3_length: 16; clone_size: .; v_call: TRBV7-9; d_call: TRBD2; j_call: TRBJ2-7; cdr3_aa: CASSLGTSGRGYEQYF; cdr3_nt: TGTGCCAGCAGCCTCGGGACTAGCGGGAGAGGGTACGAGCAGTACTTC
cdr3_length: 15; clone_size: .; v_call: TRBV7-8; d_call: .; j_call: TRBJ2-7; cdr3_aa: CASSLDYGRAYEQYF; cdr3_nt: TGTGCCAGCAGCTTAGATTACGGCAGGGCGTACGAGCAGTACTTC
cdr3_length: 15; clone_size: .; v_call: TRBV4-1; d_call: .; j_call: TRBJ2-5; cdr3_aa: CASSHLRGIQETQYF; cdr3_nt: TGCGCCAGCAGCCACCTCCGGGGGATACAAGAGACCCAGTACTTC
cdr3_length: 15; clone_size: .; v_call: TRBV7-2; d_call: TRBD2; j_call: TRBJ2-5; cdr3_aa: CASSLGGGVRETQYF; cdr3_nt: TGTGCCAGCAGCCTGGGCGGGGGAGTACGGGAGACCCAGTACTTC
cdr3_length: 14; clone_size: few; v_call: TRBV13; d_call: .; j_call: TRBJ1-1; cdr3_aa: CASNPGGRNTEAFF; cdr3_nt: TGTGCCAGCAACCCGGGGGGGAGGAACACTGAAGCTTTCTTT
cdr3_length: 12; clone_size: .; v_call: TRBV7-2; d_call: .; j_call: TRBJ2-1; cdr3_aa: CASSLESRGQFF; cdr3_nt: TGTGCCAGCAGCTTAGAAAGCCGAGGGCAGTTCTTC
cdr3_length: 13; clone_size: once; v_call: TRBV5-4; d_call: TRBD1; j_call: TRBJ2-5; cdr3_aa: CASSYRQGETQYF; cdr3_nt: TGTGCCAGCAGCTACCGACAGGGGGAGACCCAGTACTTC
cdr3_length: 16; clone_size: .; v_call: TRBV7-8; d_call: .; j_call: TRBJ1-1; cdr3_aa: CASSLAGGGVNTEAFF; cdr3_nt: TGTGCCAGCAGCTTAGCCGGGGGTGGGGTGAACACTGAAGCTTTCTTT
cdr3_length: 16; clone_size: .; v_call: TRBV7-9; d_call: TRBD1; j_call: TRBJ2-7; cdr3_aa: CASSLGVGRGRDEQYF; cdr3_nt: TGTGCCAGCAGCTTAGGAGTAGGCAGGGGGCGTGACGAGCAGTACTTC